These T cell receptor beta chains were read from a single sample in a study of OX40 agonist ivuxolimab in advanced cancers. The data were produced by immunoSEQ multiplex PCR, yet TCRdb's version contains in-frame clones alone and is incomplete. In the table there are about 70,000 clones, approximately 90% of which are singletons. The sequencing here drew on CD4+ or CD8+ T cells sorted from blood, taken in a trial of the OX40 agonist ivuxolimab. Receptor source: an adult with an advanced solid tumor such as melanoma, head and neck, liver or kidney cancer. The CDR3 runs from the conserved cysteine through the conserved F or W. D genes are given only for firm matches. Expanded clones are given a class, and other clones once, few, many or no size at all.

cdr3_nt: TGTGCCAGCAGTCCGTCCCGGTCCTCCGGTGGAAACACCATATATTTT
cdr3_aa: CASSPSRSSGGNTIYF
d_call: .
clone_size: .
v_call: TRBV7-2
j_call: TRBJ1-3

cdr3_nt: TGTGCCAGCAGCTTAGAGATGATGGACTCTAGCACAGATACGCAGTATTTT
cdr3_aa: CASSLEMMDSSTDTQYF
d_call: .
clone_size: .
v_call: TRBV11-1
j_call: TRBJ2-3

cdr3_nt: TGTGCCTGGAGTGAGATTAGGTTAAGCTACACCTTC
cdr3_aa: CAWSEIRLSYTF
d_call: .
clone_size: .
v_call: TRBV30
j_call: TRBJ1-2

cdr3_nt: TGTGCCAGCAGCACTAGAGGGGGCAGGACTTATGGCTACACCTTC
cdr3_aa: CASSTRGGRTYGYTF
d_call: .
clone_size: once
v_call: TRBV21-1
j_call: TRBJ1-2

cdr3_nt: TGTGCCAGCAGCATCTCCGGGGCCACAGATACGCAGTATTTT
cdr3_aa: CASSISGATDTQYF
d_call: .
clone_size: .
v_call: TRBV6-1
j_call: TRBJ2-3

cdr3_nt: TGTGCCAGCTCACCGACAGGTAACTACGAGCAGTACTTC
cdr3_aa: CASSPTGNYEQYF
d_call: .
clone_size: .
v_call: TRBV18
j_call: TRBJ2-7

cdr3_nt: TGTGCCAGCAGCGGGCAGGGAGGCGGCACCGGGGAGCTGTTTTTT
cdr3_aa: CASSGQGGGTGELFF
d_call: .
clone_size: .
v_call: TRBV13
j_call: TRBJ2-2

cdr3_nt: TGCGCCAGCAGCCGACAGGGGGTAAGGAATGAGCAGTTCTTC
cdr3_aa: CASSRQGVRNEQFF
d_call: TRBD1
clone_size: .
v_call: TRBV5-1
j_call: TRBJ2-1

cdr3_nt: TGTGCCAGCAGCCACGGGGCTAGCGGGAGGGCTGGGGGGAATGAGCAGTTCTTC
cdr3_aa: CASSHGASGRAGGNEQFF
d_call: TRBD2
clone_size: few
v_call: TRBV5-4
j_call: TRBJ2-1

cdr3_nt: TGTGCCTGGAGTGTGGGACAGAACTATGGCTACACCTTC
cdr3_aa: CAWSVGQNYGYTF
d_call: TRBD1
clone_size: .
v_call: TRBV30
j_call: TRBJ1-2

cdr3_nt: TGTGCCAGCGGCGGGCCAGATACGCAGTATTTT
cdr3_aa: CASGGPDTQYF
d_call: .
clone_size: .
v_call: TRBV2
j_call: TRBJ2-3

cdr3_nt: TGTGCCAGCAGCTTGTCTGGGACTAGCGGGGTAGATACGCAGTATTTT
cdr3_aa: CASSLSGTSGVDTQYF
d_call: TRBD2
clone_size: .
v_call: TRBV4-2
j_call: TRBJ2-3

cdr3_nt: TGCAGCACCCAGACAGGGGGTTCCTACGAGCAGTACTTC
cdr3_aa: CSTQTGGSYEQYF
d_call: TRBD1
clone_size: .
v_call: TRBV29-1
j_call: TRBJ2-7

cdr3_nt: TGTGCCAGCAGCTACCCGGGGGGGGTGGGTTACAATGAGCAGTTCTTC
cdr3_aa: CASSYPGGVGYNEQFF
d_call: TRBD2
clone_size: .
v_call: TRBV7-6
j_call: TRBJ2-1

cdr3_nt: TGCGCCAGCAGTCAGGGTTTTAATACAGTATTCTACGAGCAGTACTTC
cdr3_aa: CASSQGFNTVFYEQYF
d_call: .
clone_size: once
v_call: TRBV23-1
j_call: TRBJ2-7

cdr3_nt: TGTGCCAGCAGCGTAGCTACAGGGAGGGTAAACTATGGCTACACCTTC
cdr3_aa: CASSVATGRVNYGYTF
d_call: .
clone_size: .
v_call: TRBV9
j_call: TRBJ1-2

cdr3_nt: TGTGCCAGCAGCTTAGATCCGGGACGAACCATATATTTT
cdr3_aa: CASSLDPGRTIYF
d_call: .
clone_size: .
v_call: TRBV5-4
j_call: TRBJ1-3

cdr3_nt: TGTGCCAGCCGAGCAGCGGGAGCCTCCTACAATGAGCAGTTCTTC
cdr3_aa: CASRAAGASYNEQFF
d_call: TRBD2
clone_size: .
v_call: TRBV28
j_call: TRBJ2-1

cdr3_nt: TGTGCCAGCAGATCGACAGGGCAGGTTGGCTACACCTTC
cdr3_aa: CASRSTGQVGYTF
d_call: TRBD1
clone_size: .
v_call: TRBV6-5
j_call: TRBJ1-2

cdr3_nt: TGCAGCGTTGCGTCCGGTGGGGGACGTAGGAACACTGAAGCTTTCTTT
cdr3_aa: CSVASGGGRRNTEAFF
d_call: .
clone_size: .
v_call: TRBV29-1
j_call: TRBJ1-1

cdr3_nt: TGCGCCAGCAGCCAAGTAGCTAGCGGGAGGGAATACGAGCAGTACTTC
cdr3_aa: CASSQVASGREYEQYF
d_call: TRBD2
clone_size: .
v_call: TRBV4-1
j_call: TRBJ2-7

cdr3_nt: TGTGCCAGCAGTTACGGTGGAGGGAGGTCGTACGAGCAGTACTTC
cdr3_aa: CASSYGGGRSYEQYF
d_call: .
clone_size: .
v_call: TRBV6-6
j_call: TRBJ2-7

cdr3_nt: TGTGCCAGCAGCTTAGGTTTGACCAACTATGGCTACACCTTC
cdr3_aa: CASSLGLTNYGYTF
d_call: .
clone_size: .
v_call: TRBV11-1
j_call: TRBJ1-2

cdr3_nt: TGTGCCAGCAGTTCTCCGGGACAGGGGGCCTATGAGCAGTTCTTC
cdr3_aa: CASSSPGQGAYEQFF
d_call: TRBD1
clone_size: .
v_call: TRBV7-3
j_call: TRBJ2-1

cdr3_nt: TGTGCCAGCAGTGAATCCGCCCGGACGGGTAGCTCCTACGAGCAGTACTTC
cdr3_aa: CASSESARTGSSYEQYF
d_call: .
clone_size: .
v_call: TRBV25-1
j_call: TRBJ2-7

cdr3_nt: TGTGCCAGCAGTGAGCTAGCGGGGATGGACGAGCAGTACTTC
cdr3_aa: CASSELAGMDEQYF
d_call: TRBD2
clone_size: .
v_call: TRBV2
j_call: TRBJ2-7

cdr3_nt: TGTGCCAGCAGCCAAGACCCGAGGAGTGAAGCTTTCTTT
cdr3_aa: CASSQDPRSEAFF
d_call: .
clone_size: .
v_call: TRBV7-3
j_call: TRBJ1-1

cdr3_nt: TGTGCCAGCAGCCAAGAAAGGGACAGGGGTTTTCAGCCCCAGCATTTT
cdr3_aa: CASSQERDRGFQPQHF
d_call: TRBD1
clone_size: .
v_call: TRBV5-4
j_call: TRBJ1-5

cdr3_nt: TGCGCCAGCAGCTTGGCCTGGGGGACAGGGTACGAGCAGTACTTC
cdr3_aa: CASSLAWGTGYEQYF
d_call: TRBD1
clone_size: .
v_call: TRBV5-1
j_call: TRBJ2-7

cdr3_nt: TGTGCCAGCAGCCAAGTCGGGCGGCGGGGGCCTGGAAACACCATATATTTT
cdr3_aa: CASSQVGRRGPGNTIYF
d_call: .
clone_size: .
v_call: TRBV14
j_call: TRBJ1-3

cdr3_nt: TGTGCCAGCAGTGGGGGGCGAGCCTACGAGCAGTACTTC
cdr3_aa: CASSGGRAYEQYF
d_call: .
clone_size: .
v_call: TRBV28
j_call: TRBJ2-7

cdr3_nt: TGTGCCTGGAGTCACAGACTAGCGCCTTCCTACGAGCAGTACTTC
cdr3_aa: CAWSHRLAPSYEQYF
d_call: TRBD2
clone_size: .
v_call: TRBV30
j_call: TRBJ2-7

cdr3_nt: TGTGCCAGCAATAGCGGCGGGAGCGGATCCTACGAGCAGTACTTC
cdr3_aa: CASNSGGSGSYEQYF
d_call: TRBD2
clone_size: once
v_call: TRBV6-6
j_call: TRBJ2-7

cdr3_nt: TGCGCCAGCAGCCAAGAGGACCGATTACAGGCTGAGCAGTTCTTC
cdr3_aa: CASSQEDRLQAEQFF
d_call: .
clone_size: .
v_call: TRBV4-3
j_call: TRBJ2-1

cdr3_nt: TGTGCCAGCAGCTTGGGGGACCTTGGGGACACTGAAGCTTTCTTT
cdr3_aa: CASSLGDLGDTEAFF
d_call: .
clone_size: once
v_call: TRBV5-4
j_call: TRBJ1-1

cdr3_nt: TGTGCCAGCTCACCCGGCGACGCCGGGTTGTGGGCTTTCTTT
cdr3_aa: CASSPGDAGLWAFF
d_call: .
clone_size: .
v_call: TRBV18
j_call: TRBJ1-1

cdr3_nt: TGTGCCAGTAGGCCAGGGGATCAGCCCCAGCATTTT
cdr3_aa: CASRPGDQPQHF
d_call: .
clone_size: .
v_call: TRBV19
j_call: TRBJ1-5

cdr3_nt: TGTGCCTGGAGTGTAATGGCCGGGTCTCAGCCCCAGCATTTT
cdr3_aa: CAWSVMAGSQPQHF
d_call: .
clone_size: .
v_call: TRBV30
j_call: TRBJ1-5

cdr3_nt: TGTGCCAGTAGTCCCATAGCGGGAGGGGCCTTTTTCGATGAGCAGTTCTTC
cdr3_aa: CASSPIAGGAFFDEQFF
d_call: TRBD2
clone_size: .
v_call: TRBV19
j_call: TRBJ2-1

cdr3_nt: TGTGCCAGCAGCAGGGGGTCCGCTAGGGGACCCCAAGAGACCCAGTACTTC
cdr3_aa: CASSRGSARGPQETQYF
d_call: TRBD1
clone_size: .
v_call: TRBV27
j_call: TRBJ2-5

cdr3_nt: TGCGCCAGCAGCTTGTCGAGCTCAACAGTTAATGAAAAACTGTTTTTT
cdr3_aa: CASSLSSSTVNEKLFF
d_call: .
clone_size: once
v_call: TRBV5-1
j_call: TRBJ1-4

cdr3_nt: TGTGCCAGCAGTTTATACCCCATGCGGGGCTACACCTTC
cdr3_aa: CASSLYPMRGYTF
d_call: .
clone_size: medium-sized
v_call: TRBV27
j_call: TRBJ1-2

cdr3_nt: TGTGCCAGCAGTTTATATCCAGAGAACACTGAAGCTTTCTTT
cdr3_aa: CASSLYPENTEAFF
d_call: .
clone_size: .
v_call: TRBV27
j_call: TRBJ1-1

cdr3_nt: TGTGCCAGCAGTTTTTATGGGGGGACCGACTATGGCTACACCTTC
cdr3_aa: CASSFYGGTDYGYTF
d_call: .
clone_size: .
v_call: TRBV27
j_call: TRBJ1-2

cdr3_nt: TGTGCCAGCAGCTTAGTTTGGACAGGGGGACCCGGAAACACCATATATTTT
cdr3_aa: CASSLVWTGGPGNTIYF
d_call: TRBD1
clone_size: .
v_call: TRBV7-2
j_call: TRBJ1-3

cdr3_nt: TGTGCCAGCAGCGTAGGTGAGGGGGCCATGGAGCCCCAGCATTTT
cdr3_aa: CASSVGEGAMEPQHF
d_call: TRBD1
clone_size: .
v_call: TRBV9
j_call: TRBJ1-5

cdr3_nt: TGTGCCAGCAGTCGGGACAGGGACGAAAAACTGTTTTTT
cdr3_aa: CASSRDRDEKLFF
d_call: TRBD1
clone_size: .
v_call: TRBV6-4
j_call: TRBJ1-4

cdr3_nt: TGTGCCAGCAACAGGACAGGCACAGATACGCAGTATTTT
cdr3_aa: CASNRTGTDTQYF
d_call: .
clone_size: .
v_call: TRBV6-4
j_call: TRBJ2-3

cdr3_nt: TGTGCCAGCAGCCTGACTAGCGCCACAGATACGCAGTATTTT
cdr3_aa: CASSLTSATDTQYF
d_call: TRBD2
clone_size: .
v_call: TRBV2
j_call: TRBJ2-3